Listed here are 18 T cell receptor beta chains from one sample, sequenced in a study of shared clonotypes between healthy human individuals. Data came from immunoSEQ multiplex PCR; TCRdb stores just in-frame clones and leaves some out. The table includes 2 million to 3 million clones, 93% detected once. The material sequenced was naive CD4+ T cells from PBMCs. Stated subset: CD45RA+ positively selected. Receptor source: a young man in good health. Some clones in this sample may be carry-over from other donors' samples.

This chain uses TRBV12-1 with TRBJ1-4. TRBV12-1 is a documented pseudogene. This CDR3 has 11 residues. The CDR3 spells CASINPWKLFF. For the CDR3, the DNA is TGTGCCAGCATCAATCCCTGGAAACTGTTTTTT.

V usage is TRBV13 and J usage is TRBJ2-7; 7 bases fit TRBD2. The CDR3 sequence is 14 residues long. Germline V gene sequence: CDR1 PRHDT, CDR2 FYEKMQ (reference sequence). J lost 5 bases, V lost 4 bases, and 8 bases had no gene match. DNA for the CDR3: TGTGCCAGCAGCTGGCGGGAGCGGGGCCACGAGCAGTACTTC. Translating it yields CASSWRERGHEQYF.

This clone occurred a few times. V is TRBV18 and J is TRBJ1-1; 8 nucleotides agree with TRBD1. Germline V CDR1 and CDR2: KGHSH, LQKENI. Losses at the gene ends were 3 bases for V and 6 bases for J; bases not matched to a gene: 3. The CDR3 extends over 13 amino acids. The CDR3 bases are TGTGCCAGCTCACCCTACAGGGGGTCTGAAGCTTTCTTT. Translation: CASSPYRGSEAFF. Full variable domain (remainder filled in from reference TRBV18 and TRBJ1-1): NAGVMQNPRHLVRRRGQEARLRCSPMKGHSHVYWYRQLPEEGLKFMVYLQKENIIDESGMPKERFSAEFPKEGPSILRIQQVVRGDSAAYFCASSPYRGSEAFFGQGTRLTVV.

The gene calls are TRBV5-1 and TRBJ2-2; TRBD2 agrees at 7 bases. J lost 1 base, V lost 7 bases, and 4 bases had no gene match. In germline, CDR1 is SGHRS, CDR2 YFSETQ. This CDR3 is 14 amino acids long. Here the CDR3 DNA reads TGCGCCAGCTTTCCTAGCGGGAACACCGGGGAGCTGTTTTTT. Its protein product is CASFPSGNTGELFF. Together with reference TRBV5-1 and TRBJ2-2, the CDR3 gives the full variable domain: KAGVTQTPRYLIKTRGQQVTLSCSPISGHRSVSWYQQTPGQGLQFLFEYFSETQRNKGNFPGRFSGRQFSNSRSEMNVSTLELGDSALYLCASFPSGNTGELFFGEGSRLTVL.

This clone was seen a handful of times. In DNA, the CDR3 is TGTGCCAGCAGCTTAGTCGGCGGGACCTCCGGGGGGAATGAGCAGTTCTTC. This translates into CASSLVGGTSGGNEQFF. This rearrangement joins TRBV7-6 to TRBJ2-1; 7 nucleotides align to TRBD2. The trim removed 1 base at V and 7 bases at J, leaving 13 bases unmatched. The length of the CDR3 is 17 residues. Germline V gives CDR1 SGHVS, CDR2 FNYEAQ.

The chain carries TRBV9 and TRBJ2-1; D call uncertain. The CDR3 covers 15 residues. Germline CDR1 reads SGDLS; CDR2 reads YYNGEE. The V and J ends lost 3 bases and 4 bases respectively, with 14 bases between them. The CDR3: CASSGGSYGYNEQFF. CDR3 DNA: TGTGCCAGCAGCGGAGGATCCTACGGGTACAATGAGCAGTTCTTC.

This rearrangement joins TRBV30 to TRBJ2-3; 10 nucleotides line up with TRBD1. CDR1 and CDR2 from the germline V gene are GTSNPN and SVGIG (reference sequence). The CDR3 is made up of 19 amino acids. Trimming cost V 0 bases and J 2 bases; bases outside gene matches: 14. The DNA for the CDR3 is TGTGCCTGGAGTGTTAGTCTCCGGGACAGGGGACGAGACACAGATACGCAGTATTTT. It is translated as CAWSVSLRDRGRDTDTQYF.

In the case of this clone: The sample has other DNA sequences that encode this CDR3 too. This sequence joins TRBV9 and TRBJ2-3; 8 positions match TRBD2. V lost 0 bases to trimming and J lost 1 base; unmatched junction nucleotides: 4. The germline gives CDR1 SGDLS, CDR2 YYNGEE. The CDR3 covers 16 residues. The CDR3, as DNA: TGTGCCAGCAGCGTAGACCTAGCGGGTGGCACAGATACGCAGTATTTT. It translates to CASSVDLAGGTDTQYF.

The rearrangement joins TRBV30 to TRBJ1-5, with a weak D call TRBD1 (5 bases). Germline V gene sequence: CDR1 GTSNPN, CDR2 SVGIG (reference sequence). V shed 2 bases and J shed 5 bases, with 22 bases lying between them. The CDR3 has 17 amino acids. This chain's CDR3 is CAWSPAGPRLRDQPQHF. The CDR3 DNA sequence: TGTGCCTGGAGTCCCGCGGGGCCCCGTCTACGGGATCAGCCCCAGCATTTT.

This clone has just a few counts. The chain employs TRBV18 and TRBJ1-1; TRBD1 matches 7 bases. Germline V gives CDR1 KGHSH, CDR2 LQKENI. CDR3 length equals 13 residues. Losses at the gene ends were 4 bases for V and 10 bases for J; bases not matched to a gene: 9. Here the CDR3 reads CASSHRDSHVAFF. The CDR3 nucleotides are TGTGCCAGCTCACACCGGGACAGTCATGTAGCTTTCTTT.

Of note for this clone: Sequence at one end of the junction differs from germline and may be a read error. This rearrangement joins TRBV19 to TRBJ2-4, with TRBD1 identical over 7 bases. This CDR3 region has 16 residues. Germline values: CDR1 LNHDA, CDR2 SQIVND (reference sequence). CDR3 DNA sequence: TGTACCAGTAGTATGGGACAGATAATATTCGGGAACATTCAGTACTTC. Translation gives CTSSMGQIIFGNIQYF.

The V call is TRBV10-3, the J call TRBJ1-1; 12 bases are a match to TRBD1. This CDR3 contains 14 residues. Losses at the gene ends were 1 base for V and 8 bases for J; bases not matched to a gene: 2. CDR1 and CDR2 from the germline V gene are ENHRY and SYGVKD. CDR3 in amino acids: CAISEWGTGGEAFF. Here the CDR3 DNA reads TGTGCCATCAGTGAGTGGGGGACAGGGGGCGAAGCTTTCTTT.

This clone was found once. The chain recombines TRBV5-1 with TRBJ2-7; 8 bases match TRBD2. This CDR3 region has 15 residues. The ends lost 1 base at V and 3 bases at J; junction bases unmatched: 6. CDR1 SGHRS and CDR2 YFSETQ come from the germline V gene. In nucleotides, the CDR3 is TGCGCCAGCAGCTTGCGGCTAGCGGGCCTCTACGAGCAGTACTTC. This gives the protein CASSLRLAGLYEQYF. The full variable domain, rest sourced from reference TRBV5-1 and TRBJ2-7, is KAGVTQTPRYLIKTRGQQVTLSCSPISGHRSVSWYQQTPGQGLQFLFEYFSETQRNKGNFPGRFSGRQFSNSRSEMNVSTLELGDSALYLCASSLRLAGLYEQYFGPGTRLTVT.

CDR3 nucleotides: TGTGCCAGTACGAAGCTCTTTGCAGTCACAAACTATGGCTACACCTTC. Translating it yields CASTKLFAVTNYGYTF. V gene TRBV19 combines with J gene TRBJ1-2; no clear D. This CDR3 region has 16 residues. Looked up from germline, CDR1 is LNHDA and CDR2 is SQIVND (reference sequence). V lost 7 bases, J lost 2 bases, and 20 bases lay in between. The full variable domain, with the rest looked up from reference TRBV19 and TRBJ1-2, is DGGITQSPKYLFRKEGQNVTLSCEQNLNHDAMYWYRQDPGQGLRLIYYSQIVNDFQKGDIAEGYSVSREKKESFPLTVTSAQKNPTAFYLCASTKLFAVTNYGYTFGSGTRLTVV.

J is TRBJ2-1 and V is TRBV2; 8 bases agree with TRBD2. CDR3 length equals 14 residues. The junction had 6 bases not matched to a gene; V was cut back by 8 bases and J by 3 bases. Germline CDR1 is SNHLY and CDR2 is FYNNEI. CDR3 in DNA: TGTGCCAGCGCCGGGACTAGATTCTACAATGAGCAGTTCTTC. Its protein product is CASAGTRFYNEQFF.

V is TRBV7-8 and J is TRBJ1-2; TRBD1 is a possible D gene (6 bases). This CDR3 has 15 residues. Trimming took 5 bases from V and 3 from J, leaving 16 bases between them. Germline CDR1 SGHVS, CDR2 FQNEAQ. The CDR3 coding sequence is TGTGCCAGCAGCACGGCGGGGGGCGCCGACTATGGCTACACCTTC. It is translated as CASSTAGGADYGYTF.

This chain uses TRBV9 with TRBJ2-2; the match to TRBD2 covers 8 bases. The CDR3 is 16 amino acids. Germline CDR1 reads SGDLS; CDR2 reads YYNGEE. Trimming removed 0 bases from V and 4 bases from J; junction bases left unmatched: 5. This chain's CDR3 is CASSVGLARTTGELFF. As DNA, the CDR3 is TGTGCCAGCAGCGTAGGACTAGCGAGAACCACCGGGGAGCTGTTTTTT.

As concerns this clone: Other DNA sequences in the same sample also yield this CDR3. The chain combines TRBV28 with TRBJ2-3; D ambiguous. Trimming cost V 6 bases and J 2 bases, with 6 bases left between them. CDR3 length: 12 amino acids. The germline gives CDR1 MDHEN, CDR2 SYDVKM. DNA of the CDR3: TGTGCCAGCAGCCATCTCACAGATACGCAGTATTTT. It specifies CASSHLTDTQYF.